The 4 T cell receptor beta chains below were found in one sample sequenced in a study of control samples from healthy donors and cancer patients. Sequenced by immunoSEQ multiplex PCR; TCRdb stores in-frame clones only, minus some. In the table there are about 100,000 clones, about 89% of which are singletons. Sequences were obtained from blood. These receptors were taken from a man aged 25-45 years in good health.

The rearrangement links TRBV12-3 or TRBV12-4 to TRBJ1-5; D is ambiguous. CDR3 length: 13 amino acids. The V and J ends lost 5 bases and 7 bases respectively, with 12 bases between them. DNA of the CDR3: TGTGCCAGCAGTCCCCGAGTTAGACAGCCCCAGCATTTT. It translates to CASSPRVRQPQHF.

This chain joins TRBV7-2 and TRBJ2-7; 8 bases match TRBD1. The CDR3 runs 17 residues. CDR1 and CDR2 (germline): SGHTA, FQGNSA. V was clipped by 5 bases and J by 6 bases; unmatched bases: 18. CDR3 protein: CASSTSRTGLDGGEQYF. The CDR3 region has the DNA TGTGCCAGCAGCACCTCCCGGACAGGGCTTGACGGGGGCGAGCAGTACTTC.

Only a few counts were recorded for this clone. The chain carries TRBV4-1 and TRBJ1-6; D is possibly TRBD1 (5 bases). The CDR3 consists of 16 residues. With 2 bases removed from V and 14 bases from J, the gap between germline ends came to 22 bases. Germline V lookup: CDR1 MGHRA, CDR2 YSYEKL. CDR3 nucleotides: TGCGCCAGCAGCCAACAAGTAGGTCTGCGTGGGGGATCCCTCCACTTT. This sequence encodes CASSQQVGLRGGSLHF.

The chain joins TRBV28 to TRBJ1-2, with TRBD1 as a possible D gene (5 bases). Germline V gene lookup returns CDR1 MDHEN and CDR2 SYDVKM. Between the trimmed V and J ends, which lost 3 bases and 5 bases, there was a span of 13 bases. This CDR3 region has 14 residues. The CDR3 here is CASSLPGTDYGYTF. DNA of the CDR3: TGTGCCAGCAGTTTGCCCGGGACCGATTATGGCTACACCTTC.